The next 5 T cell receptor beta chains were all read from a single sample in a study of blood T cell repertoires in COVID-19. The repertoire was sequenced with immunoSEQ multiplex PCR; TCRdb's copy has only in-frame clones and lacks some. In the table there are more than 9,000 clones, around four fifths of which are singletons. The sample taken for sequencing was peripheral blood. These TCRs come from a human donor in a cohort sampled during active COVID-19.

This chain joins TRBV10-1 and TRBJ1-1; tentative D call: TRBD1 (6 bases). There are 14 residues in the CDR3. Trimming stripped 3 bases from V and 1 base from J, with 9 bases between. The V gene's germline CDR1 is WNHNN and CDR2 SYGVQD (reference sequence). The CDR3 DNA reads TGCGCCAGCAGTGAAGGGGGACCGAACACTGAAGCTTTCTTT. The encoded protein is CASSEGGPNTEAFF.

V is TRBV5-1 and J is TRBJ2-1, with D perhaps TRBD2 (7 bases). Germline assignment: CDR1 SGHRS and CDR2 YFSETQ. V was trimmed by 7 bases and J by 4 bases, leaving 21 bases between them. This CDR3 is 16 amino acids long. The CDR3 loop reads CASRPGASGAYNEQFF. CDR3 nucleotides: TGCGCCAGCCGCCCGGGGGCTAGCGGAGCTTACAATGAGCAGTTCTTC.

The V and J genes are TRBV5-1 and TRBJ1-2, with 8 bases fitting TRBD1. This CDR3 is 14 amino acids long. Germline trimming cut 4 bases from V and 7 bases from J; bases unmatched to any gene: 9. The germline CDR1 and CDR2 sequences are SGHRS and YFSETQ. CDR3: CASSRDRGRTGYTF. DNA for the CDR3: TGCGCCAGCAGCCGTGACAGGGGACGGACTGGCTACACCTTC.

The J gene is TRBJ2-3, the V gene TRBV27; 9 bases line up with TRBD1. J was trimmed by 0 bases and V by 6 bases; bases with no gene match: 7. CDR1 MNHEY and CDR2 SMNVEV come from the germline V gene (reference sequence). The CDR3 runs 16 residues. The CDR3, as DNA: TGTGCCAGCAGGGGGAACAGGGGGCGAAGCACAGATACGCAGTATTTT. It encodes CASRGNRGRSTDTQYF.

The rearrangement links TRBV7-6 to TRBJ2-3; D not certain. Germline CDR1 and CDR2: SGHVS and FNYEAQ. The V end lost 4 bases, the J end lost 0 bases, and 17 bases lay between the germline ends. The CDR3 spans 17 residues. The DNA of the CDR3 is TGTGCCAGCAGCTCCCCCCCACTGGTCTCAAGCACAGATACGCAGTATTTT. This gives the protein CASSSPPLVSSTDTQYF.